The entry that follows covers one T cell receptor beta chain sequence. Its specific antigen is unknown. Base qualities are not at hand, and no much larger clone is one base apart. Deletion took 1 base off V and 5 bases off J, with a span of 5 bases between the germline ends. The CDR3 covers 12 residues, taking in both the cysteine and the phenylalanine. Only the CDR3 part of the read is kept: 36 bases, read in frame from the first base. CDR1 and CDR2 (LGHNA, YNFKEQ) derive from the germline V gene. Preparation of the library involved the immunoSEQ multiplex PCR assay. TCRdb stores this immuneACCESS table with in-frame sequences only. Part of the clones is absent; in the studies checked, under half of the shortfall reflects unresolved V genes, and no reason is known for the rest. The sample table records more than 30,000 clones; approximately 92% of these occur just once. Roughly 1.2% of the sample rests with the top ten.

The sample originates from a study of T cell changes during pregnancy in multiple sclerosis (dated by TCRdb to 2018 to 2020). About the investigation overall: Changes in the T cell repertoire over the course of pregnancy were examined in this study in women with multiple sclerosis.

The receptor was isolated from a female donor with multiple sclerosis, enrolled in a pregnancy study. Rearrangement joined TRBV4-2 to TRBJ2-5, with no confident D gene call. Sequenced: PBMCs (not recorded whether the cells were cultured). The CDR3 here reads CASSQASETQYF. The DNA reads as follows: TGTGCCAGCAGCCAAGCTTCGGAGACCCAGTACTTC.